This T cell receptor beta chain was captured by sequencing in a study of blood T cell repertoires in COVID-19. About the study: Donors in the United States, Italy and Spain gave samples during acute or convalescent COVID-19. T cells, B-cell-depleted T cells, or PBMCs supplied cDNA or gDNA.

Authors' processing steps: Amplification of reference gene primers provided the estimated nucleated cell counts. Sequencing was performed with immunoSEQ multiplex PCR; in TCRdb, only in-frame clones are kept and a portion is missing. D and trimming were read from the DNA, whereas the V and J calls and clone size are those reported in that table. The sample contains some 370,000 clones, nearly 90% of which appear only once. Per the germline V gene, CDR1 is SGHRS and CDR2 is YFSETQ. V lost 0 bases and J 5 bases, leaving 14 bases between the germline ends. The CDR3 covers 16 residues. The receptor's source is a man between 18 and 29 years old with active or convalescent COVID-19. Sequencing was done on a sample of peripheral blood. This chain connects TRBV5-1 to TRBJ1-4, with a possible D match to TRBD1 (6 bases). The CDR3 DNA reads TGCGCCAGCAGCTTGGTGCCAGGGGCCGCCAATGAAAAACTGTTTTTT. Translation: CASSLVPGAANEKLFF. The full variable domain, rest sourced from reference TRBV5-1 and TRBJ1-4, is KAGVTQTPRYLIKTRGQQVTLSCSPISGHRSVSWYQQTPGQGLQFLFEYFSETQRNKGNFPGRFSGRQFSNSRSEMNVSTLELGDSALYLCASSLVPGAANEKLFFGSGTQLSVL.